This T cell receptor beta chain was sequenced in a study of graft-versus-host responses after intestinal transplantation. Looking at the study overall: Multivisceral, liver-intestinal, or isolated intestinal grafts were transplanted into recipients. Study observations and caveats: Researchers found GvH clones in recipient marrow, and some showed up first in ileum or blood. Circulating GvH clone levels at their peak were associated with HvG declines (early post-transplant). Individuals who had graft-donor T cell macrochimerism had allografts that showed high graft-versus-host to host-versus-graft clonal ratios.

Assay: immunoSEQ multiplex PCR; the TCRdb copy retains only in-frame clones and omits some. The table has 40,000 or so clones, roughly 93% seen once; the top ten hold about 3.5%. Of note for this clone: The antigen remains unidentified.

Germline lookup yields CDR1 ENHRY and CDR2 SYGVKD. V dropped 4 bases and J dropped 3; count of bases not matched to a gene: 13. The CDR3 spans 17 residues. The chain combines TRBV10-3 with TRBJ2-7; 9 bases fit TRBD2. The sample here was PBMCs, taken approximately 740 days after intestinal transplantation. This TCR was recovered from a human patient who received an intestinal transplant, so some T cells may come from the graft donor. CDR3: CAISVRGREGVYYEQYF. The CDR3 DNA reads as TGTGCCATCAGTGTCCGGGGGCGGGAGGGCGTCTACTACGAGCAGTACTTC.